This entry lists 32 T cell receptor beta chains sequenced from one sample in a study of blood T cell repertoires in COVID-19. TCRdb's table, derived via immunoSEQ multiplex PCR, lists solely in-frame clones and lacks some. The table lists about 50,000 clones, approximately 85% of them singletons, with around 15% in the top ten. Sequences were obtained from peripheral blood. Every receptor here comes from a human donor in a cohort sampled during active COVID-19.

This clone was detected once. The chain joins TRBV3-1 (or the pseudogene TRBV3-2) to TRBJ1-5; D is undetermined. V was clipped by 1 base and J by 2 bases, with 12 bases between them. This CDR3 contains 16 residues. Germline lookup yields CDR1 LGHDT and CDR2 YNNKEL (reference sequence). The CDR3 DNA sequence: TGTGCCAGCAGCCAAGGCGGGAGCAATGGCAATCAGCCCCAGCATTTT. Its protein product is CASSQGGSNGNQPQHF.

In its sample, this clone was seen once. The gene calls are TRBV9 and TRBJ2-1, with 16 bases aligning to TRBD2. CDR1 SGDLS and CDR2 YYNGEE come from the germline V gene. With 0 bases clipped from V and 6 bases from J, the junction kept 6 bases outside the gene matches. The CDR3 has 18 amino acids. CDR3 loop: CASSVVGTSGGAPNEQFF. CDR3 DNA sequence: TGTGCCAGCAGCGTAGTGGGGACTAGCGGGGGGGCCCCCAATGAGCAGTTCTTC.

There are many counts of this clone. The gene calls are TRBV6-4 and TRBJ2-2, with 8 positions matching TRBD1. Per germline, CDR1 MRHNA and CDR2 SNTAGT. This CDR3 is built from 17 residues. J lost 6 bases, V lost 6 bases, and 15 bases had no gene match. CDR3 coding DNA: TGTGCCAGCAGCGAGACCCCCGGGACAGGAGAGGCCGGGGAGCTGTTTTTT. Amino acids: CASSETPGTGEAGELFF.

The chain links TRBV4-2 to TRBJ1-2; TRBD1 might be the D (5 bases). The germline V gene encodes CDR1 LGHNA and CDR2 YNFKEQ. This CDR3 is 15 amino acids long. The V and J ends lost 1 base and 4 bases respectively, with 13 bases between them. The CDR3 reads CASSQGGGGSYGYTF. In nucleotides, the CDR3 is TGTGCCAGCAGCCAAGGGGGCGGGGGAAGCTATGGCTACACCTTC.

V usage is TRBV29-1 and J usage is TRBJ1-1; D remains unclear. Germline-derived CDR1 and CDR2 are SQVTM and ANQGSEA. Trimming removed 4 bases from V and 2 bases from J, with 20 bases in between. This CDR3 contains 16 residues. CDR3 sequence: CSVGGYSSATNTEAFF. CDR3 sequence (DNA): TGCAGCGTTGGAGGGTACAGCTCGGCGACAAACACTGAAGCTTTCTTT.

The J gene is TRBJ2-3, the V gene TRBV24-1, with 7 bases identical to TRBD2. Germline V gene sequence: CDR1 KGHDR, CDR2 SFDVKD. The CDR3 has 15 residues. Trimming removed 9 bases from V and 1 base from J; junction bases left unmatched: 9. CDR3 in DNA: TGTGCCACCGCGGGGGAGAGGGGACGCACAGATACGCAGTATTTT. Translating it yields CATAGERGRTDTQYF.

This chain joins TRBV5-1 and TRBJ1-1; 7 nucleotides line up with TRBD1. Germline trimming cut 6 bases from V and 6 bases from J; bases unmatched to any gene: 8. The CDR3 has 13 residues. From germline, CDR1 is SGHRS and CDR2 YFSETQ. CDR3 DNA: TGCGCCAGCAAAGGTACAGGGGCCCCTGAAGCTTTCTTT. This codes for CASKGTGAPEAFF.

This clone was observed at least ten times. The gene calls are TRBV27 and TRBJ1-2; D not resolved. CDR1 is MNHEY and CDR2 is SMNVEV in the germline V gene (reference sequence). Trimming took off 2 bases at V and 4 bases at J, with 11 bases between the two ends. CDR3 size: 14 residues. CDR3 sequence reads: CASSLGGGSYGYTF. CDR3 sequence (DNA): TGTGCCAGCAGTTTAGGCGGCGGTTCCTATGGCTACACCTTC.

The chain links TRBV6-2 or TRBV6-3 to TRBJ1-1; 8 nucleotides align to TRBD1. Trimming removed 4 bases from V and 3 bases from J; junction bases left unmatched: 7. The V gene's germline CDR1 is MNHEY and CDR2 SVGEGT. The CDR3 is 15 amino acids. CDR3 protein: CASSSGGTRHTEAFF. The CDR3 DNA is TGTGCCAGCAGTTCAGGGGGCACGAGACACACTGAAGCTTTCTTT.

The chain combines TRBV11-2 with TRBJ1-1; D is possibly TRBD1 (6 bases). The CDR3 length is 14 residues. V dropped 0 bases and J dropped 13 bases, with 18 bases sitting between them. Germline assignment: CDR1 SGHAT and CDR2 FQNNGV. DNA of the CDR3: TGTGCCAGCAGCTTAGAGGGGGCCCGAGGGGTTGGTTTCTTT. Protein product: CASSLEGARGVGFF.

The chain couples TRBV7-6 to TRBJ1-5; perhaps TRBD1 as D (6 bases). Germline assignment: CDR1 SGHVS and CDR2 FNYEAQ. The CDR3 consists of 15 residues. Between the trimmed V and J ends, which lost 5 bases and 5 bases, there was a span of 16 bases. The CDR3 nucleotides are TGTGCCAGCAGCCCGGGACACGATGTGGATCAGCCCCAGCATTTT. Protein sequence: CASSPGHDVDQPQHF.

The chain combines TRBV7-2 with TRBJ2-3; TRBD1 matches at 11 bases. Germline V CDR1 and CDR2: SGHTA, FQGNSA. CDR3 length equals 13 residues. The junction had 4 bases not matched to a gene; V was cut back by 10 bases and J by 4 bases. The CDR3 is CATRTGGADTQYF. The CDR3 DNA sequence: TGTGCCACCAGGACAGGGGGCGCAGATACGCAGTATTTT.

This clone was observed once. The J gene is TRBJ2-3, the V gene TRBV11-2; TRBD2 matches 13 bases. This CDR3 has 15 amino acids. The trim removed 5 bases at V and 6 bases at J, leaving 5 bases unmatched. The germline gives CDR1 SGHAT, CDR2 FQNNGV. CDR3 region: CASSEGLAGWDTQYF. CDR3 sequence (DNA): TGTGCCAGCAGCGAGGGACTAGCGGGATGGGATACGCAGTATTTT.

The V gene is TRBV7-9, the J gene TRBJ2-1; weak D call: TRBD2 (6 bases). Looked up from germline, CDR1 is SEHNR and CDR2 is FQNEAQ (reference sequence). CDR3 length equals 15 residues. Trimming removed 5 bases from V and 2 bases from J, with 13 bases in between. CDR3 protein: CASSPRLVTYNEQFF. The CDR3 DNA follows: TGTGCCAGCAGCCCGCGACTAGTGACCTACAATGAGCAGTTCTTC.

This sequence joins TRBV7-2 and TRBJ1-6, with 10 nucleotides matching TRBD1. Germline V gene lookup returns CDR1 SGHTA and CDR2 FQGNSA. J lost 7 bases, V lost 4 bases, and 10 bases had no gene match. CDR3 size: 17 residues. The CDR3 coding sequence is TGTGCCAGCAGCTCCAAGAGCCCGGGACAGGGGAATTCACCCCTCCACTTT. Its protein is CASSSKSPGQGNSPLHF. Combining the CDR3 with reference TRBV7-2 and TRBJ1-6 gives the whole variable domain GAGVSQSPSNKVTEKGKDVELRCDPISGHTALYWYRQSLGQGLEFLIYFQGNSAPDKSGLPSDRFSAERTGGSVSTLTIQRTQQEDSAVYLCASSSKSPGQGNSPLHFGNGTRLTVT.

The DNA of the CDR3 is TGTGCCAGCAGCATGGGACAGGATAGTGGCTACACCTTC. This codes for CASSMGQDSGYTF. The chain employs TRBV7-9 and TRBJ1-2; 8 bases map to TRBD1. V was clipped by 5 bases and J by 7 bases; unmatched bases: 6. The CDR3 extends over 13 amino acids. CDR1 SEHNR and CDR2 FQNEAQ come from the germline V gene (reference sequence).

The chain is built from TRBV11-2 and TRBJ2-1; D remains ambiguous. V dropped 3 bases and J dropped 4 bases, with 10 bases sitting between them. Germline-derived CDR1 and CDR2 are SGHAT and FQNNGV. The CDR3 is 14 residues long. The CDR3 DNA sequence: TGTGCCAGCAGCTTGATCAGCGTTTACAATGAGCAGTTCTTC. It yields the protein CASSLISVYNEQFF.

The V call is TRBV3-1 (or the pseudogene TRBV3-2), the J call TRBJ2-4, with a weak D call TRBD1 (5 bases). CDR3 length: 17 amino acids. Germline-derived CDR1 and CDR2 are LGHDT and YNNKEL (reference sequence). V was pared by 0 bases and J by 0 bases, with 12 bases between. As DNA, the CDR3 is TGTGCCAGCAGCCAAGAACCAGGGCCCCTAGCCAAAAACATTCAGTACTTC. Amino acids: CASSQEPGPLAKNIQYF.

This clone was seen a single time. DNA for the CDR3: TGTGCCAGCAGTATAGGGAGTGTACAGGGCTATGGCTACACCTTC. It encodes CASSIGSVQGYGYTF. The chain recombines TRBV28 with TRBJ1-2, with D perhaps TRBD1 (6 bases). The CDR3 contains 15 residues. Germline CDR1 MDHEN, CDR2 SYDVKM. Trimming removed 5 bases from V and 4 bases from J, with 17 bases in between.

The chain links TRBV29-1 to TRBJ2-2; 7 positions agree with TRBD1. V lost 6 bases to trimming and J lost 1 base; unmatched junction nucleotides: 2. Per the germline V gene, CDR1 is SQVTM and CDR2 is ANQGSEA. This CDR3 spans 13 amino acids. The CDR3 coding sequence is TGCAGCGTCGACAGGGAGAACACCGGGGAGCTGTTTTTT. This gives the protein CSVDRENTGELFF.

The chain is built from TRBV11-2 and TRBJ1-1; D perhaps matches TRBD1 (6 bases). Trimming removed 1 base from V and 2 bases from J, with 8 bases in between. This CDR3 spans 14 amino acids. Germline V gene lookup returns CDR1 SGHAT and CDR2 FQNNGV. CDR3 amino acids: CASSLAGHNTEAFF. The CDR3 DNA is TGTGCCAGCAGCTTAGCGGGACATAACACTGAAGCTTTCTTT.

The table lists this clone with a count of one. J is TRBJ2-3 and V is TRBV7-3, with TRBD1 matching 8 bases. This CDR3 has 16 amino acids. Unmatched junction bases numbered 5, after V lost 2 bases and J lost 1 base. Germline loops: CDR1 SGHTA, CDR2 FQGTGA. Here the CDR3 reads CASSLATGGGTDTQYF. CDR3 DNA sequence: TGTGCCAGCAGCTTAGCCACAGGGGGAGGCACAGATACGCAGTATTTT.

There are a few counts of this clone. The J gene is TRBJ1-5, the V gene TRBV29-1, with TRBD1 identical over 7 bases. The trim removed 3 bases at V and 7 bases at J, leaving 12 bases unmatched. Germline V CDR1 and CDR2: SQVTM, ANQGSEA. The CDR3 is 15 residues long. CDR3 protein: CSVDTRQGCPQPQHF. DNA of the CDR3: TGCAGCGTTGATACGAGACAGGGTTGCCCACAGCCCCAGCATTTT.

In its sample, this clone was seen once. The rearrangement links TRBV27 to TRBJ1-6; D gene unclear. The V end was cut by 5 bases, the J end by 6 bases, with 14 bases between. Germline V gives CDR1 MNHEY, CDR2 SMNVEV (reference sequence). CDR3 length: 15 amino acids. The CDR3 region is CASSPTEGPNSPLHF. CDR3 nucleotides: TGTGCCAGCAGTCCGACGGAGGGCCCTAATTCACCCCTCCACTTT.

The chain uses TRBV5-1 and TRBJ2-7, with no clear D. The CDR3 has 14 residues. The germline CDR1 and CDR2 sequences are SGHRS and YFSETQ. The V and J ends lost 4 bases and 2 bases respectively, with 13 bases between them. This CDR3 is CASSPGVRAYEQYF. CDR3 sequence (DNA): TGCGCCAGCAGCCCCGGTGTCCGAGCCTACGAGCAGTACTTC.

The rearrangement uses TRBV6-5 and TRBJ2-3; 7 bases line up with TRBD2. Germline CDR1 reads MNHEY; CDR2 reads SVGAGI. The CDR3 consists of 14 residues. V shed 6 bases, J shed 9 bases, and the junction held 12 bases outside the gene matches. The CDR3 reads CASRYRDYPSTQYF. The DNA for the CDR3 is TGTGCCAGCAGATACCGGGACTACCCGTCGACGCAGTATTTT.

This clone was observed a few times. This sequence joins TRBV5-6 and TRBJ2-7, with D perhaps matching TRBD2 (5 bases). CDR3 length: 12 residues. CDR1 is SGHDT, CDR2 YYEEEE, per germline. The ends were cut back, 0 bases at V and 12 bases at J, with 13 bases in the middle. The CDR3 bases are TGTGCCAGCAGCTTGGCGGGCGGCCTAGCGTACTTC. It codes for CASSLAGGLAYF. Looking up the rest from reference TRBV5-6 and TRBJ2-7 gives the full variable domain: DAGVTQSPTHLIKTRGQQVTLRCSPKSGHDTVSWYQQALGQGPQFIFQYYEEEERQRGNFPDRFSGHQFPNYSSELNVNALLLGDSALYLCASSLAGGLAYFGPGTRLTVT.

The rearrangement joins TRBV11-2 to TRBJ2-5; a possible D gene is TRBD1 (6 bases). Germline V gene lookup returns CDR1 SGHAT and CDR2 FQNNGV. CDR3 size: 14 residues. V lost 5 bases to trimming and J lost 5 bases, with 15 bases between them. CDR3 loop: CASSLGQGVETQYF. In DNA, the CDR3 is TGTGCCAGCAGCCTGGGACAAGGGGTGGAGACCCAGTACTTC.

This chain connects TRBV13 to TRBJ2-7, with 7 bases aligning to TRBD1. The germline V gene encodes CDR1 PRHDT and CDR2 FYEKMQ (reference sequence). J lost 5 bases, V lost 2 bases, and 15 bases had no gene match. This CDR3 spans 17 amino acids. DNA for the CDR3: TGTGCCAGCAGCTTACACATCCTACAGGGGCCCTACAACGAGCAGTACTTC. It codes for CASSLHILQGPYNEQYF.

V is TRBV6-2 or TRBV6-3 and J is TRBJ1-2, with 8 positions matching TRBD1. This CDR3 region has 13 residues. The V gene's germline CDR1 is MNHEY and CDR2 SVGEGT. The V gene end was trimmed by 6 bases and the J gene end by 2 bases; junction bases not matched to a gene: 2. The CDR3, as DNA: TGTGCCAGCAGCCAGGGGGCCAACTATGGCTACACCTTC. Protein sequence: CASSQGANYGYTF.

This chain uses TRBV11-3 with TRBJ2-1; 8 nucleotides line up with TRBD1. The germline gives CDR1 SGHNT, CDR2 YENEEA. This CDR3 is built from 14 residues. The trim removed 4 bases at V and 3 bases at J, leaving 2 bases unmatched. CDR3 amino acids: CASSYGQGYNEQFF. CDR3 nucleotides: TGTGCCAGCAGCTACGGACAGGGCTACAATGAGCAGTTCTTC.

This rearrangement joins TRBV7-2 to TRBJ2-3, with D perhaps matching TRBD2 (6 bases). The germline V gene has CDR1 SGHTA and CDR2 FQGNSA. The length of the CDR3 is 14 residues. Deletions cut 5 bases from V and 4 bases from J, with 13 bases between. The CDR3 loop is CASSPSWGADTQYF. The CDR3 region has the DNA TGTGCCAGCAGCCCCAGTTGGGGGGCAGATACGCAGTATTTT.